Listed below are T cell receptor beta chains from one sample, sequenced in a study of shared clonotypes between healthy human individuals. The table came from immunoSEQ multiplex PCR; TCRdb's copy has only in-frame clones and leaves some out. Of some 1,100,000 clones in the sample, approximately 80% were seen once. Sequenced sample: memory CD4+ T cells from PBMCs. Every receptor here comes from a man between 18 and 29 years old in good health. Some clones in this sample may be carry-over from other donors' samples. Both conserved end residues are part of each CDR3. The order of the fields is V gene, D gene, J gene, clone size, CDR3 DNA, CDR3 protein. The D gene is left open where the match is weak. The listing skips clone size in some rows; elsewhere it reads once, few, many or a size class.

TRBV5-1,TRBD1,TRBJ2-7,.,TGCGCCAGCAGCCCGACCGGGACAGGAGCCTACGAGCAGTACTTC,CASSPTGTGAYEQYF
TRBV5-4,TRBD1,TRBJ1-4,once,TGTGCCAGCAGCTCGGGACAGGCCGAAAATGAAAAACTGTTTTTT,CASSSGQAENEKLFF
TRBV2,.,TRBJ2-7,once,TGTGCCAGCAGTTCTCACACCACCTTTAGCTCCTACGAGCAGTACTTC,CASSSHTTFSSYEQYF
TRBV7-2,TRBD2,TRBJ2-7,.,TGTGCCAGCAGCTTAGCTAGCGGGAGGGGGTACGAGCAGTACTTC,CASSLASGRGYEQYF
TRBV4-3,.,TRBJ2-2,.,TGCGCCAGCAGCCAGAATACCGTGAACACCGGGGAGCTGTTTTTT,CASSQNTVNTGELFF
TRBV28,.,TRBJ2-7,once,TGTGCCAGCAGTTTTGGGGGGATTTACGAGCAGTACTTC,CASSFGGIYEQYF
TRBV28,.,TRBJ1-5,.,TGTGCCAGCAGGAACGTCCAGGGAATAAACAATCAGCCCCAGCATTTT,CASRNVQGINNQPQHF
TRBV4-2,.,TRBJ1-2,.,TGTGCCAGCAGCCGGGAGACTGCTAACTATGGCTACACCTTC,CASSRETANYGYTF
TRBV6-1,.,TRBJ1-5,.,TGTGCCAGCAGCCCACAGGCCCATAGCAATCAGCCCCAGCATTTT,CASSPQAHSNQPQHF
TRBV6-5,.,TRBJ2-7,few,TGTGCCACCGGGACGGGGGGCGCCTACGAGCAGTACTTC,CATGTGGAYEQYF
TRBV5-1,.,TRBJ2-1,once,TGCGCCAGCAGCCCAGGGGGTAGCGGGACGAATGAGCAGTTCTTC,CASSPGGSGTNEQFF
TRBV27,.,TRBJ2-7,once,TGTGCCAGCAGACAGGACCGCTCCTACGAGCAGTACTTC,CASRQDRSYEQYF
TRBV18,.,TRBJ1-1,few,TGTGCCAGCTCCCCGAACAGGGCAGACACTGAAGCTTTCTTT,CASSPNRADTEAFF
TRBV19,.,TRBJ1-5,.,TGTGCCAGTAGTGTGCAGGGGAATCAGCCCCAGCATTTT,CASSVQGNQPQHF
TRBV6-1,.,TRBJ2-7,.,TGTGCCAGCAGTGAAGGGGGAACAGGCCTCTACGAGCAGTACTTC,CASSEGGTGLYEQYF
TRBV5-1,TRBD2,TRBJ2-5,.,TGCGCCAGCAGCTTGTGCCCTAGCGGCAGAGAGACCCAGTACTTC,CASSLCPSGRETQYF
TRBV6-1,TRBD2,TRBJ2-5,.,TGTGCCAGCAGTGAAGGCGGAGCGGGGGAAGAGACCCAGTACTTC,CASSEGGAGEETQYF
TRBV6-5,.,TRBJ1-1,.,TGTGCCAGCAGTTTTGACAGAACCTTTGAAGCTTTCTTT,CASSFDRTFEAFF
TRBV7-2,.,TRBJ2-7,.,TGTGCCAGCAGCTTATCGGGGGATACCTCCTACGAGCAGTACTTC,CASSLSGDTSYEQYF
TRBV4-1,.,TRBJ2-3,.,TGCGCCAGCAGCCAAGCCGATACGCAGTATTTT,CASSQADTQYF
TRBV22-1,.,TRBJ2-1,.,TGTCCTGGGAAGGTTAAGCGGACACCCACTAGCGGAGCAGAGAATGAGCAGTTCTTC,CPGKVKRTPTSGAENEQFF
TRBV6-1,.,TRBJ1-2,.,TGTGCCAGCCTGGGGGGGATAGGAGGCTACACCTTC,CASLGGIGGYTF
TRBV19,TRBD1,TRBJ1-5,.,TGTGCCAGTAGTCTCATCCGGACAGGGGGCGATCAGCCCCAGCATTTT,CASSLIRTGGDQPQHF
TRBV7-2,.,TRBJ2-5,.,TGTGCCAGCAGCTCTCAAGCTGGGGAAGAGACCCAGTACTTC,CASSSQAGEETQYF
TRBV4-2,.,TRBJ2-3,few,TGTGCCAGCAGCCAAGATCCCCAAGGCGGGACTGCAGATACGCAGTATTTT,CASSQDPQGGTADTQYF
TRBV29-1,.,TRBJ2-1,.,TGCAGCGTGGGGATCCTAGGCGATGAGCAGTTCTTC,CSVGILGDEQFF
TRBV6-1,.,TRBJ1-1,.,TGTGCCACCACGGTCTTTATGAACACTGAAGCTTTCTTT,CATTVFMNTEAFF
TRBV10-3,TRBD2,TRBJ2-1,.,TGTGCCATCAGAGAACTAGCGGGAGACCTCAATGAGCAGTTCTTC,CAIRELAGDLNEQFF
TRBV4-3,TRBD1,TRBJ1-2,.,TGCGCCAGCAGCCACCGGACAGGGACATATGGCTACACCTTC,CASSHRTGTYGYTF